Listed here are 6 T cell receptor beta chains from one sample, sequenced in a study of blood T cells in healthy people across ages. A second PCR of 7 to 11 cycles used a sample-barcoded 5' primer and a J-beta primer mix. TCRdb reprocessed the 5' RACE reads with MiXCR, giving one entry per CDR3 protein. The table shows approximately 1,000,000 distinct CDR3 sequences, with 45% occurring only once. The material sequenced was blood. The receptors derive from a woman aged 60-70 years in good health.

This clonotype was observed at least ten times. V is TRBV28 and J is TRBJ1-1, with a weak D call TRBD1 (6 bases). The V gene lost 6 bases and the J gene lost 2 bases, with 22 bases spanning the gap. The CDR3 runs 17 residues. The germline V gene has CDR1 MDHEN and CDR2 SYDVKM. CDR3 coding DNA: TGTGCCAGCAGCGTCTCCCGAGTCAGGGGAGGAAACACTGAAGCTTTCTTT. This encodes CASSVSRVRGGNTEAFF.

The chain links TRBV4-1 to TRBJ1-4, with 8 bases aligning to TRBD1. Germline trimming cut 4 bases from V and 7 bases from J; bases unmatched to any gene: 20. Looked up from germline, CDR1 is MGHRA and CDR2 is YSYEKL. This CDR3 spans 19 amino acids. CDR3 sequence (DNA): TGCGCCAGCAGCCTCGGGAGAGCGGCAGGGGGCTATTGGGGTGAAAAACTGTTTTTT. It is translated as CASSLGRAAGGYWGEKLFF.

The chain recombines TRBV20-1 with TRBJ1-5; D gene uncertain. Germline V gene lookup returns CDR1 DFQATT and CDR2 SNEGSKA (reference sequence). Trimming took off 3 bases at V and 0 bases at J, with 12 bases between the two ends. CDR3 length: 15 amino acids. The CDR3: CSASPSTFSNQPQHF. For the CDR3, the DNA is TGCAGTGCTAGCCCTTCGACATTTAGCAATCAGCCCCAGCATTTT.

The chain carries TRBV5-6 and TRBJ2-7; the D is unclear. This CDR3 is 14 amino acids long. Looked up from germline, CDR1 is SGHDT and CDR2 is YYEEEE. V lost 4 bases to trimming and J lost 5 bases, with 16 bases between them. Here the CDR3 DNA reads TGTGCCAGCAGCAAGGGAATGCGAGGCGACGAGCAGTACTTC. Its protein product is CASSKGMRGDEQYF.

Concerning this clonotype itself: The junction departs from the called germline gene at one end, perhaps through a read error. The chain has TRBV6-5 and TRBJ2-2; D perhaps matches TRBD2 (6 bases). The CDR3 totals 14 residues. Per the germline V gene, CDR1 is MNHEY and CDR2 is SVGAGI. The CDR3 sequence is CASSQLRDTGGLFF. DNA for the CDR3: TGTGCCAGCAGTCAGCTGCGAGACACCGGGGGGCTGTTTTTT.

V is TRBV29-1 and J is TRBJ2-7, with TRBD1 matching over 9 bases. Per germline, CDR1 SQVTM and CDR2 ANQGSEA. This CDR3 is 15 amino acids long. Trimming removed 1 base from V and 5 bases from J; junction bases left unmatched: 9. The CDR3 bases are TGCAGCGTTGAAGGGGGACAGGGCAATGGGGACGAGCAGTACTTC. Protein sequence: CSVEGGQGNGDEQYF.